This is a list of T cell receptor beta chains from one sample in a study of shared clonotypes between healthy human individuals. TCRdb keeps only in-frame clones here, not all; method: immunoSEQ multiplex PCR. The top ten clones hold under 0.6% of a sample with roughly 1,000,000 clones, about four fifths of them seen once. Sequencing used memory CD4+ T cells from PBMCs. These receptors were taken from a man between 18 and 29 years old in good health. Some clones in this sample may be carry-over from other donors' samples. Both conserved end residues are part of each CDR3. The D gene is left open where the match is weak. Clone size, where shown, is once, few, many, or a class for clones that have expanded.

j_call: TRBJ2-1; d_call: TRBD2; v_call: TRBV15; clone_size: .; cdr3_aa: CATSRAGLAYEQFF; cdr3_nt: TGTGCCACCAGCAGGGCAGGACTAGCGTACGAGCAGTTCTTC
j_call: TRBJ2-5; d_call: .; v_call: TRBV27; clone_size: .; cdr3_aa: CASSMIRGGKAQYF; cdr3_nt: TGTGCCAGCAGCATGATCAGGGGCGGTAAGGCCCAGTACTTC
j_call: TRBJ2-1; d_call: .; v_call: TRBV28; clone_size: .; cdr3_aa: CASSGPERSYNEQFF; cdr3_nt: TGTGCCAGCAGTGGGCCAGAGCGCTCCTACAATGAGCAGTTCTTC
j_call: TRBJ2-5; d_call: .; v_call: TRBV30; clone_size: .; cdr3_aa: CARGSGVETQYF; cdr3_nt: TGTGCCCGGGGGTCGGGAGTGGAGACCCAGTACTTC
j_call: TRBJ1-1; d_call: TRBD1; v_call: TRBV30; clone_size: .; cdr3_aa: CARAQGRGTEAFF; cdr3_nt: TGTGCCCGCGCACAGGGGCGAGGGACTGAAGCTTTCTTT
j_call: TRBJ2-3; d_call: .; v_call: TRBV23-1; clone_size: .; cdr3_aa: CASRLVRDTDTQYF; cdr3_nt: TGCGCCAGCCGATTAGTTAGAGACACAGATACGCAGTATTTT
j_call: TRBJ1-1; d_call: .; v_call: TRBV21-1; clone_size: .; cdr3_aa: CASSNRAGVDTEAFF; cdr3_nt: TGTGCCAGCAGCAATCGGGCAGGGGTGGACACTGAAGCTTTCTTT
j_call: TRBJ2-1; d_call: TRBD2; v_call: TRBV9; clone_size: .; cdr3_aa: CASSFGRSYNEQFF; cdr3_nt: TGTGCCAGTTCTTTCGGGAGGTCCTACAATGAGCAGTTCTTC
j_call: TRBJ1-3; d_call: .; v_call: TRBV15; clone_size: .; cdr3_aa: CATSRDRGAGNTIYF; cdr3_nt: TGTGCCACCAGCAGAGATCGGGGGGCCGGAAACACCATATATTTT
j_call: TRBJ1-1; d_call: .; v_call: TRBV5-4; clone_size: once; cdr3_aa: CASTAGGDTEAFF; cdr3_nt: TGTGCCAGCACCGCCGGGGGAGATACTGAAGCTTTCTTT
j_call: TRBJ2-3; d_call: TRBD2; v_call: TRBV5-1; clone_size: .; cdr3_aa: CASSTGGPTDTQYF; cdr3_nt: TGCGCCAGCAGCACGGGAGGGCCGACAGATACGCAGTATTTT
j_call: TRBJ2-3; d_call: .; v_call: TRBV2; clone_size: .; cdr3_aa: CASSEGADTQYF; cdr3_nt: TGTGCCAGCAGTGAGGGGGCAGATACGCAGTATTTT
j_call: TRBJ1-1; d_call: .; v_call: TRBV18; clone_size: .; cdr3_aa: CASSPLERGGNTEAFF; cdr3_nt: TGTGCCAGCTCACCGCTGGAACGGGGTGGGAACACTGAAGCTTTCTTT
j_call: TRBJ2-7; d_call: .; v_call: TRBV19; clone_size: .; cdr3_aa: CASSIDRGGNEQYF; cdr3_nt: TGTGCCAGTAGTATAGATCGTGGGGGAAACGAGCAGTACTTC
j_call: TRBJ2-1; d_call: .; v_call: TRBV7-7; clone_size: .; cdr3_aa: CASSLDGVPYNEQFF; cdr3_nt: TGTGCCAGCAGCTTAGACGGGGTACCGTACAATGAGCAGTTCTTC
j_call: TRBJ1-5; d_call: TRBD1; v_call: TRBV19; clone_size: .; cdr3_aa: CASRQRTGENQPQHF; cdr3_nt: TGTGCCAGTAGACAAAGGACAGGGGAGAATCAGCCCCAGCATTTT
j_call: TRBJ2-1; d_call: TRBD2; v_call: TRBV15; clone_size: once; cdr3_aa: CATSRGTSGNNEQFF; cdr3_nt: TGTGCCACCAGCAGGGGGACTAGCGGAAACAATGAGCAGTTCTTC
j_call: TRBJ2-1; d_call: TRBD2; v_call: TRBV5-4; clone_size: .; cdr3_aa: CASSLGTSGGYNEQFF; cdr3_nt: TGTGCCAGCAGCTTGGGGACTAGCGGGGGGTACAATGAGCAGTTCTTC
j_call: TRBJ2-7; d_call: .; v_call: TRBV6-6; clone_size: .; cdr3_aa: CASSRGQDGYEQYF; cdr3_nt: TGTGCCAGCAGTCGCGGACAAGACGGCTACGAGCAGTACTTC
j_call: TRBJ2-5; d_call: .; v_call: TRBV5-1; clone_size: .; cdr3_aa: CASSFTPQETQYF; cdr3_nt: TGCGCCAGCAGCTTCACCCCCCAAGAGACCCAGTACTTC
j_call: TRBJ2-1; d_call: .; v_call: TRBV4-1; clone_size: .; cdr3_aa: CASSQEGFTINEQFF; cdr3_nt: TGCGCCAGCAGCCAAGAAGGGTTCACCATAAATGAGCAGTTCTTC
j_call: TRBJ2-3; d_call: .; v_call: TRBV5-1; clone_size: .; cdr3_aa: CASSAGTQHLTDTQYF; cdr3_nt: TGCGCCAGCAGCGCCGGGACACAGCACCTCACAGATACGCAGTATTTT
j_call: TRBJ1-1; d_call: TRBD1; v_call: TRBV29-1; clone_size: few; cdr3_aa: CSVDREGAGTEAFF; cdr3_nt: TGCAGCGTTGATCGCGAGGGGGCAGGAACTGAAGCTTTCTTT
j_call: TRBJ2-1; d_call: .; v_call: TRBV7-9; clone_size: few; cdr3_aa: CASSLENNEQFF; cdr3_nt: TGTGCCAGCAGCTTAGAGAACAATGAGCAGTTCTTC
j_call: TRBJ2-3; d_call: TRBD2; v_call: TRBV10-3; clone_size: .; cdr3_aa: CAISESLTGEGRDTDTQYF; cdr3_nt: TGTGCCATCAGTGAGTCGCTTACGGGGGAGGGCCGAGACACAGATACGCAGTATTTT
j_call: TRBJ2-3; d_call: .; v_call: TRBV7-3; clone_size: .; cdr3_aa: CASSLLMEGADTQYF; cdr3_nt: TGTGCCAGCAGCTTACTCATGGAAGGAGCGGATACGCAGTATTTT
j_call: TRBJ1-3; d_call: .; v_call: TRBV27; clone_size: once; cdr3_aa: CASSPNRGAGGNTIYF; cdr3_nt: TGTGCCAGCAGCCCGAATCGAGGGGCTGGAGGAAACACCATATATTTT
j_call: TRBJ1-4; d_call: TRBD1; v_call: TRBV10-2; clone_size: .; cdr3_aa: CASSRQGAVGEKLFF; cdr3_nt: TGCGCCAGCAGTCGACAGGGGGCCGTTGGGGAAAAACTGTTTTTT
j_call: TRBJ2-5; d_call: TRBD2; v_call: TRBV5-6; clone_size: once; cdr3_aa: CASSLLGLAQETQYF; cdr3_nt: TGTGCCAGCAGCTTGTTGGGACTAGCGCAAGAGACCCAGTACTTC
j_call: TRBJ2-1; d_call: .; v_call: TRBV7-3; clone_size: once; cdr3_aa: CASSVEGPRSYNEQFF; cdr3_nt: TGTGCCAGCAGCGTGGAAGGGCCACGCTCCTACAATGAGCAGTTCTTC
j_call: TRBJ2-2; d_call: .; v_call: TRBV7-9; clone_size: few; cdr3_aa: CASSLPTGELFF; cdr3_nt: TGTGCCAGCAGCTTACCCACCGGGGAGCTGTTTTTT
j_call: TRBJ2-5; d_call: .; v_call: TRBV7-2; clone_size: .; cdr3_aa: CASSLELGQANRAQYF; cdr3_nt: TGTGCCAGCAGCTTAGAGCTGGGACAAGCCAATAGGGCCCAGTACTTC
j_call: TRBJ1-1; d_call: .; v_call: TRBV27; clone_size: .; cdr3_aa: CASSRERRTEAFF; cdr3_nt: TGTGCCAGCAGTCGAGAAAGACGAACTGAAGCTTTCTTT
j_call: TRBJ2-1; d_call: .; v_call: TRBV20-1; clone_size: .; cdr3_aa: CSARAQEQFF; cdr3_nt: TGCAGTGCTAGAGCCCAGGAGCAGTTCTTC
j_call: TRBJ1-2; d_call: TRBD1; v_call: TRBV7-2; clone_size: .; cdr3_aa: CASSSLGTVYGYTF; cdr3_nt: TGTGCCAGCAGCTCCCTCGGGACAGTTTATGGCTACACCTTC
j_call: TRBJ2-7; d_call: TRBD2; v_call: TRBV28; clone_size: .; cdr3_aa: CASRGGLAGDHEQYF; cdr3_nt: TGTGCCAGCAGGGGAGGACTAGCGGGAGACCACGAGCAGTACTTC
j_call: TRBJ2-1; d_call: TRBD2; v_call: TRBV11-3; clone_size: many; cdr3_aa: CASSTSGRAYEQFF; cdr3_nt: TGTGCCAGCAGCACTAGCGGGAGGGCCTATGAGCAGTTCTTC
j_call: TRBJ2-7; d_call: .; v_call: TRBV29-1; clone_size: .; cdr3_aa: CSVGLAYEQYF; cdr3_nt: TGCAGCGTTGGTCTAGCCTACGAGCAGTACTTC
j_call: TRBJ2-1; d_call: .; v_call: TRBV9; clone_size: .; cdr3_aa: CASSEGGSSYNEQFF; cdr3_nt: TGTGCCAGCAGCGAGGGGGGGAGCTCCTACAATGAGCAGTTCTTC
j_call: TRBJ2-6; d_call: .; v_call: TRBV15; clone_size: .; cdr3_aa: CATSRPPPGSGANVLTF; cdr3_nt: TGTGCCACCAGCAGACCCCCACCAGGTTCTGGGGCCAACGTCCTGACTTTC
j_call: TRBJ1-1; d_call: .; v_call: TRBV2; clone_size: .; cdr3_aa: CASMREGNTEAFF; cdr3_nt: TGTGCCAGCATGAGGGAGGGAAACACTGAAGCTTTCTTT
j_call: TRBJ2-5; d_call: TRBD2; v_call: TRBV2; clone_size: .; cdr3_aa: CASRKLAGVGETQYF; cdr3_nt: TGTGCCAGCAGGAAACTAGCGGGAGTAGGGGAGACCCAGTACTTC
j_call: TRBJ2-7; d_call: .; v_call: TRBV5-4; clone_size: .; cdr3_aa: CASSSPQRLGSYEQYF; cdr3_nt: TGTGCCAGCAGCTCGCCCCAGAGACTGGGCTCCTACGAGCAGTACTTC
j_call: TRBJ2-3; d_call: .; v_call: TRBV5-5; clone_size: .; cdr3_aa: CASSLGQSADTQYF; cdr3_nt: TGTGCCAGCAGCTTAGGACAGTCTGCAGATACGCAGTATTTT
j_call: TRBJ2-1; d_call: .; v_call: TRBV25-1; clone_size: .; cdr3_aa: CASRHHNEQFF; cdr3_nt: TGTGCCAGCCGCCACCACAATGAGCAGTTCTTC
j_call: TRBJ2-3; d_call: TRBD2; v_call: TRBV11-3; clone_size: once; cdr3_aa: CASSPGTSADTQYF; cdr3_nt: TGTGCCAGCAGCCCAGGGACTAGCGCAGATACGCAGTATTTT
j_call: TRBJ2-3; d_call: .; v_call: TRBV7-9; clone_size: .; cdr3_aa: CASSLGAGDLSTDTQYF; cdr3_nt: TGTGCCAGCAGCTTAGGTGCGGGCGATCTTAGCACAGATACGCAGTATTTT